Each of the 21 T cell receptor beta chains below was sequenced from the same sample in a study of T cell responses to AZD1222 COVID-19 vaccine. Method: immunoSEQ multiplex PCR; TCRdb's copy keeps in-frame clones and lacks some. The table has roughly 100,000 clones, about 90% seen once. The material sequenced was peripheral blood, taken on day 0 of AZD1222 vaccination. These receptors were obtained from an adult in good health.

The J gene is TRBJ1-2, the V gene TRBV2; TRBD1 might be the D (6 bases). The V end lost 10 bases, the J end lost 6 bases, and 15 bases lay between the germline ends. This CDR3 region has 12 residues. Germline V gene data show CDR1 as SNHLY and CDR2 as FYNNEI. The CDR3 DNA is TGTGCCACCGTGGGGGGCTTCGATGGCTACACCTTC. Protein: CATVGGFDGYTF.

This chain connects TRBV25-1 to TRBJ1-4; perhaps TRBD1 as D (5 bases). V lost 5 bases and J 8 bases, leaving 15 bases between the germline ends. Germline loops: CDR1 MGHDK, CDR2 SYGVNS. This CDR3 comprises 14 residues. This CDR3 reads CASSWTQSGEKLFF. Here the CDR3 DNA reads TGTGCCAGCAGTTGGACACAGTCAGGCGAAAAACTGTTTTTT.

The V and J genes are TRBV27 and TRBJ1-1; a possible D gene is TRBD1 (6 bases). Deletions cut 6 bases from V and 0 bases from J, with 11 bases between. The CDR3 length is 14 residues. The germline CDR1 and CDR2 sequences are MNHEY and SMNVEV (reference sequence). CDR3 nucleotides: TGTGCCAGCAGAGACAGGTTCATGAACACTGAAGCTTTCTTT. It is translated as CASRDRFMNTEAFF.

The chain carries TRBV4-1 and TRBJ1-5; D might be TRBD1 (6 bases). The CDR3 consists of 18 residues. Trimming shortened V by 1 base and J by 5 bases, and 21 bases separated the two germline ends. Looked up from germline, CDR1 is MGHRA and CDR2 is YSYEKL. The CDR3 bases are TGCGCCAGCAGCCAAGGGGGCAGGGGACGGTTTAGGGATCAGCCCCAGCATTTT. Translation gives CASSQGGRGRFRDQPQHF.

This chain uses TRBV28 with TRBJ2-7; D gene unclear. V dropped 3 bases and J dropped 4 bases, with 7 bases sitting between them. CDR3 length equals 12 residues. In germline, CDR1 is MDHEN, CDR2 SYDVKM. Written as DNA, the CDR3 is TGTGCCAGCAGTTTTCTCAGTTACGAGCAGTACTTC. This sequence encodes CASSFLSYEQYF. The complete variable domain, with remaining parts taken from reference TRBV28 and TRBJ2-7, reads DVKVTQSSRYLVKRTGEKVFLECVQDMDHENMFWYRQDPGLGLRLIYFSYDVKMKEKGDIPEGYSVSREKKERFSLILESASTNQTSMYLCASSFLSYEQYFGPGTRLTVT.

The chain uses TRBV19 and TRBJ1-5; a possible D gene is TRBD1 (5 bases). V was clipped by 7 bases and J by 6 bases, with 13 bases between them. The CDR3 is made up of 13 amino acids. Germline-derived CDR1 and CDR2 are LNHDA and SQIVND (reference sequence). CDR3 bases: TGTGCCAGTATAGGGGCTCGTGGTCAGCCCCAGCATTTT. This sequence encodes CASIGARGQPQHF.

The gene calls are TRBV25-1 and TRBJ2-1; D not resolved. Between the trimmed V and J ends, which lost 4 bases and 4 bases, there was a span of 11 bases. Per germline, CDR1 MGHDK and CDR2 SYGVNS. This CDR3 is built from 14 residues. The CDR3 loop reads CASSGIALYNEQFF. Here the CDR3 DNA reads TGTGCCAGCAGTGGGATAGCCTTATACAATGAGCAGTTCTTC.

The rearrangement uses TRBV12-3 or TRBV12-4 and TRBJ2-7; TRBD1 is a possible D gene (6 bases). V dropped 6 bases and J dropped 3 bases, with 12 bases sitting between them. This CDR3 is built from 13 residues. The CDR3 reads CASRPGQNYEQYF. The CDR3 coding sequence is TGTGCCAGCAGACCTGGACAGAACTACGAGCAGTACTTC.

This rearrangement joins TRBV9 to TRBJ2-3, with 11 bases that match TRBD2. Germline loops: CDR1 SGDLS, CDR2 YYNGEE. The V and J ends lost 0 bases and 3 bases, in that order; junction bases with no gene match: 6. CDR3 size: 17 residues. The CDR3 spells CASSVEVLAGETDTQYF. In DNA form, the CDR3 reads TGTGCCAGCAGCGTAGAAGTACTAGCGGGAGAGACAGATACGCAGTATTTT. The full variable domain, with the rest looked up from reference TRBV9 and TRBJ2-3, is DSGVTQTPKHLITATGQRVTLRCSPRSGDLSVYWYQQSLDQGLQFLIQYYNGEERAKGNILERFSAQQFPDLHSELNLSSLELGDSALYFCASSVEVLAGETDTQYFGPGTRLTVL.

This chain connects TRBV3-1 (or the pseudogene TRBV3-2) to TRBJ2-3; D unresolved. V shed 3 bases and J shed 0 bases, with 7 bases lying between them. Germline V gives CDR1 LGHDT, CDR2 YNNKEL (reference sequence). The CDR3 is 14 residues long. The CDR3 DNA is TGTGCCAGCAGCCAGACGACAAGCACAGATACGCAGTATTTT. This codes for CASSQTTSTDTQYF.

This clone was counted only a few times. The rearrangement joins TRBV6-4 to TRBJ2-3, with 13 bases lining up with TRBD2. V dropped 3 bases and J dropped 6; count of bases not matched to a gene: 3. CDR1 MRHNA and CDR2 SNTAGT come from the germline V gene. The CDR3 sequence is 15 residues long. The CDR3 here is CASSELAGGVDTQYF. The CDR3 nucleotides are TGTGCCAGCAGTGAACTAGCGGGAGGGGTGGATACGCAGTATTTT.

This clone was found many times. The genes are TRBV19 and TRBJ1-6; D not certain. This CDR3 is 13 amino acids long. The ends were cut back, 2 bases at V and 13 bases at J, with 12 bases in the middle. The germline gives CDR1 LNHDA, CDR2 SQIVND (reference sequence). CDR3 DNA sequence: TGTGCCAGTAGTATAAGCTCGGCTGCGCCCCTCCACTTT. Protein sequence: CASSISSAAPLHF.

The chain joins TRBV18 to TRBJ1-1; no clear D. The CDR3 has 13 residues. The germline V and J ends were trimmed by 6 bases and 0 bases, with 8 bases remaining between them. CDR1 is KGHSH and CDR2 is LQKENI in the germline V gene. The CDR3 nucleotides read TGTGCCAGCTCCCCCATTTTGAACACTGAAGCTTTCTTT. Translation: CASSPILNTEAFF.

The chain has TRBV19 and TRBJ2-2; TRBD2 might be the D (6 bases). Looked up from germline, CDR1 is LNHDA and CDR2 is SQIVND (reference sequence). The CDR3 extends over 17 amino acids. The V gene lost 0 bases and the J gene lost 5 bases, with 16 bases spanning the gap. The CDR3 loop is CASSIDRGAGLTGELFF. The CDR3 DNA reads as TGTGCCAGTAGTATAGATCGCGGGGCAGGGTTAACCGGGGAGCTGTTTTTT.

The chain carries TRBV3-1 (or the pseudogene TRBV3-2) and TRBJ2-2; no definite D call. Germline CDR1 is LGHDT and CDR2 is YNNKEL (reference sequence). The CDR3 has 14 residues. Trimming removed 2 bases from V and 6 bases from J, with 10 bases in between. DNA of the CDR3: TGTGCCAGCAGCCAACTTTCTTACGCCGGGGAGCTGTTTTTT. Residues: CASSQLSYAGELFF.

The chain uses TRBV2 and TRBJ2-5; possibly TRBD2 for D (6 bases). From germline, CDR1 is SNHLY and CDR2 FYNNEI. The ends were cut back, 6 bases at V and 5 bases at J, with 16 bases in the middle. CDR3 length: 14 amino acids. This CDR3 is CASRSGPGEETQYF. Written as DNA, the CDR3 is TGTGCCAGCAGATCCGGACCGGGGGAGGAGACCCAGTACTTC.

The rearrangement joins TRBV18 to TRBJ2-3, with D unresolved. The CDR3 is 12 residues long. V lost 3 bases and J 6 bases, leaving 7 bases between the germline ends. In germline, CDR1 is KGHSH, CDR2 LQKENI. Here the CDR3 DNA reads TGTGCCAGCTCACCCCCCGTGGATACGCAGTATTTT. Its translation: CASSPPVDTQYF.

This CDR3 is CASSMDRFNTGELFF. As DNA, the CDR3 is TGCGCCAGCTCTATGGACAGGTTCAACACCGGGGAGCTGTTTTTT. The V call is TRBV4-1, the J call TRBJ2-2, with TRBD1 matching 7 bases. CDR3 length equals 15 residues. The V and J ends lost 8 bases and 2 bases, in that order; junction bases with no gene match: 8. Per the germline V gene, CDR1 is MGHRA and CDR2 is YSYEKL.

The chain joins TRBV6-5 to TRBJ1-5, with D unclear. CDR1 MNHEY and CDR2 SVGAGI come from the germline V gene. CDR3 size: 14 residues. The V gene lost 7 bases and the J gene lost 0 bases, with 10 bases spanning the gap. CDR3 coding DNA: TGTGCCAGCAAGGTCGCGGGTAGCAATCAGCCCCAGCATTTT. It encodes CASKVAGSNQPQHF.

As to this clone: At one of its ends the junction is not consistent with the germline gene, which may arise from a read error. The genes are TRBV28 and TRBJ1-5; D is possibly TRBD1 (6 bases). The CDR3 sequence is 16 residues long. Germline values: CDR1 MDHEN, CDR2 SYDVKM. In nucleotides, the CDR3 is TGTGCCAGCAGTATATGGACAGTCTTACCCAATCAGCCCCAGCATTTT. Residues: CASSIWTVLPNQPQHF.

This clone occurred once. The gene calls are TRBV10-2 and TRBJ1-4, with TRBD1 as a possible D gene (5 bases). Germline lookup yields CDR1 WSHSY and CDR2 SAAADI. V was shortened by 0 bases and J by 8 bases, with 13 bases between the two germline ends. The CDR3 covers 15 residues. The chain's CDR3 is CASSESGGVGEKLFF. CDR3 coding DNA: TGCGCCAGCAGTGAGTCGGGGGGGGTAGGGGAAAAACTGTTTTTT.